This T cell receptor (beta chain) was identified in a study of T cell changes during pregnancy in multiple sclerosis. The germline gives CDR1 MNHEY, CDR2 SMNVEV (reference sequence). CDR3 length equals 15 residues. V lost 5 bases and J lost 4; bases outside the gene matches: 3. Method: immunoSEQ multiplex PCR; TCRdb's copy keeps in-frame clones and lacks some. This table has about 59,000 clones, over 85% appearing once. The rearrangement joins TRBV27 to TRBJ2-1, with 12 bases that match TRBD2. This sequence originates from a female donor with multiple sclerosis, enrolled in a pregnancy study. Sequencing used CD8+ T cells from peripheral blood mononuclear cells, obtained in the third trimester of pregnancy. CDR3 sequence: CASSEGLAGYNEQFF. CDR3 coding DNA: TGTGCCAGCAGTGAGGGACTAGCGGGTTACAATGAGCAGTTCTTC.